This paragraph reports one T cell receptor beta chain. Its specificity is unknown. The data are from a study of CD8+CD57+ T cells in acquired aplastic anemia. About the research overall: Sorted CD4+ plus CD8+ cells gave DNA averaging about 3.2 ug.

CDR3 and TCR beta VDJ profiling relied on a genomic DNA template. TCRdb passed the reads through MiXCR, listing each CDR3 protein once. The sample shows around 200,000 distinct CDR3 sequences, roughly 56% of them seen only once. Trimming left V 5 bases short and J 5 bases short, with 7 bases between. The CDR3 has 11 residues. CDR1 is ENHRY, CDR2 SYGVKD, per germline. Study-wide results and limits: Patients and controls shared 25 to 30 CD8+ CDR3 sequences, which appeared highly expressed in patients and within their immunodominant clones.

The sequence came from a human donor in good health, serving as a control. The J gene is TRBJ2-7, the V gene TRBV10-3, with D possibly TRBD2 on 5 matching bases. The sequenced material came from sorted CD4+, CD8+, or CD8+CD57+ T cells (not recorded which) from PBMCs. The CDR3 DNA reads TGTGCCATCAGTCCCGGGAACGAGCAGTACTTC. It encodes CAISPGNEQYF.